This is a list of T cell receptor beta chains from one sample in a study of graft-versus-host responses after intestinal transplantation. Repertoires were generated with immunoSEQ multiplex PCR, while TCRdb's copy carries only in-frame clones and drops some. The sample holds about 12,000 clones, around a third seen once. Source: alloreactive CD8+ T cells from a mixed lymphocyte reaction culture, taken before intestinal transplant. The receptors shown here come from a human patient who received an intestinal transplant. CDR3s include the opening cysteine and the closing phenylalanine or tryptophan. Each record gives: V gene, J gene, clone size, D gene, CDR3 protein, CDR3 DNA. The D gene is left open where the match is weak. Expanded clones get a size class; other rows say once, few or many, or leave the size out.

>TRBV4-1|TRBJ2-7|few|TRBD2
CASSQDASGMPEQYF
TGCGCCAGCAGCCAAGACGCTAGCGGGATGCCCGAGCAGTACTTC
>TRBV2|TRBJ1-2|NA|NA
CASSEFGLFVGWGVSGYTF
TGTGCCAGCAGTGAATTCGGACTCTTTGTGGGTTGGGGTGTGAGCGGCTACACCTTC
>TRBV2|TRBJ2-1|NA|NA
CATQGLYNEQFF
TGTGCCACCCAGGGACTCTACAATGAGCAGTTCTTC
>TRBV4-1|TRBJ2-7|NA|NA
CASNGGSSEQYF
TGCGCCAGCAATGGAGGGTCTTCGGAGCAGTACTTC
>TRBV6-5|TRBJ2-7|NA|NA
CASSYGQIYYEQYF
TGTGCCAGCAGTTACGGGCAGATTTACTACGAGCAGTACTTC
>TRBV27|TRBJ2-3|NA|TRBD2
CASSLWTSATDTQYF
TGTGCCAGCAGTCTGTGGACTAGCGCCACAGATACGCAGTATTTT
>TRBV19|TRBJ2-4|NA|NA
CASSMWSAADIQYF
TGTGCCAGTAGCATGTGGTCCGCGGCGGACATTCAGTACTTC
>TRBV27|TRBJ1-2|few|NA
CASSLRAGLDGYTF
TGTGCCAGCAGTTTAAGAGCAGGGCTGGATGGCTACACCTTC
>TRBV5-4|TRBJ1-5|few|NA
CASSLRRDLGNQPQHF
TGTGCCAGCAGCTTGCGGCGGGACTTGGGCAATCAGCCCCAGCATTTT
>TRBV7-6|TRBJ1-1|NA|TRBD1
CASSFQGGTEAFF
TGTGCCAGCAGCTTCCAGGGGGGCACTGAAGCTTTCTTT
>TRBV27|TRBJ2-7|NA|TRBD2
CASSFGSGRAYEQYF
TGTGCCAGCAGCTTCGGAAGCGGGAGAGCCTACGAGCAGTACTTC
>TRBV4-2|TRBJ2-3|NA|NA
CASSQDPTPSMSDTQYF
TGTGCCAGCAGCCAAGACCCGACTCCATCGATGTCAGATACGCAGTATTTT
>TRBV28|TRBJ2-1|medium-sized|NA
CASGWLYNEQFF
TGTGCCAGCGGGTGGCTTTACAATGAGCAGTTCTTC
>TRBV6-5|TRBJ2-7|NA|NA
CASSPDENSYEQYF
TGTGCCAGCAGTCCCGACGAGAACTCCTACGAGCAGTACTTC
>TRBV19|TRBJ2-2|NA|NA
CASKGGGLSGELFF
TGTGCGTCTAAGGGGGGGGGCTTGTCCGGGGAGCTGTTTTTT
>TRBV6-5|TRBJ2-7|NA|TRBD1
CASSYVGQSYEQYF
TGTGCCAGCAGTTACGTGGGACAGTCCTACGAGCAGTACTTC
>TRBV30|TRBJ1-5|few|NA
CAWSVSGARQPQHF
TGTGCCTGGAGTGTATCGGGGGCTCGGCAGCCCCAGCATTTT
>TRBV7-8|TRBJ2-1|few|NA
CASSPSGEQFF
TGTGCCAGCAGCCCAAGTGGTGAGCAGTTCTTC
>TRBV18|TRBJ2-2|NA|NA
CASSAGTVNTGELFF
TGTGCCAGCTCAGCCGGGACGGTTAACACCGGGGAGCTGTTTTTT
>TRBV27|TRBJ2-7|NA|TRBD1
CASSLTGAEYYEQYF
TGTGCCAGCAGTTTAACAGGGGCGGAATACTACGAGCAGTACTTC
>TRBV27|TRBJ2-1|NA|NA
CASSSFDEQFF
TGTGCCAGCAGTTCATTCGATGAGCAGTTCTTC
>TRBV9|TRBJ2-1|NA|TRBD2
CASSVLRTSGSSYNEQFF
TGTGCCAGCAGCGTCCTTCGGACTAGCGGTTCCTCCTACAATGAGCAGTTCTTC
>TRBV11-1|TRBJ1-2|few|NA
CASSPRRGSYGYTF
TGTGCCAGCAGCCCACGGAGGGGCAGCTATGGCTACACCTTC
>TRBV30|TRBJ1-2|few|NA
CAAGGSSYGYTF
TGTGCCGCGGGGGGCAGCTCCTATGGCTACACCTTC
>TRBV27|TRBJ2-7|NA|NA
CASSYLSPTGPGYEQYF
TGTGCCAGCAGTTACCTCTCCCCTACGGGTCCAGGCTACGAGCAGTACTTC
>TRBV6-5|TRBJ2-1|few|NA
CASLGSSYNEQFF
TGTGCCAGCCTGGGGAGCTCCTACAATGAGCAGTTCTTC
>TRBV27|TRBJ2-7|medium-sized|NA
CASSHGASYEQYF
TGTGCCAGCTCCCACGGGGCCTCCTACGAGCAGTACTTC
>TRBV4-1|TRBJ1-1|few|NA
CASSQATVLTEAFF
TGCGCCAGCAGCCAGGCGACAGTTCTTACTGAAGCTTTCTTT
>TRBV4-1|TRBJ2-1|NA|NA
CASSEGNEQFF
TGCGCCAGCAGCGAGGGGAATGAGCAGTTCTTC
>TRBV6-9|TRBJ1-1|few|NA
CASERGTEAFF
TGTGCCAGCGAGAGAGGAACTGAAGCTTTCTTT
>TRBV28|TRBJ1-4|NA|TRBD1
CASSSPGQGDEKLFF
TGTGCCAGCAGTTCCCCCGGACAGGGAGACGAAAAACTGTTTTTT
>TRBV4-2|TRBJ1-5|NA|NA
CASSQYWEMEPQHF
TGTGCCAGCAGCCAATACTGGGAAATGGAGCCCCAGCATTTT
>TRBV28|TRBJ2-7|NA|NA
CASSFPPGGYTYEQYF
TGTGCCAGCAGTTTTCCCCCCGGCGGGTACACCTACGAGCAGTACTTC
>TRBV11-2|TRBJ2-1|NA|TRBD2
CASSVTSGRAIYNEQFF
TGTGCCAGCAGCGTAACTAGCGGGAGGGCTATTTACAATGAGCAGTTCTTC
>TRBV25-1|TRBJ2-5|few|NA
CASSEGASETQYF
TGTGCCAGCAGTGAGGGGGCATCTGAGACCCAGTACTTC
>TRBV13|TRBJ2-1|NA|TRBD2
CASSLGPGGTLTNEQFF
TGTGCCAGCAGCTTAGGCCCGGGAGGAACCCTTACAAATGAGCAGTTCTTC
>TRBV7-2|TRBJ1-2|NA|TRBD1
CASSEIPGTGAYGYTF
TGTGCCAGCAGCGAGATTCCCGGGACAGGGGCCTATGGCTACACCTTC
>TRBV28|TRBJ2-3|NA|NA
CASSWGGQLRTDTQYF
TGTGCCAGCAGTTGGGGGGGACAGTTGCGCACAGATACGCAGTATTTT
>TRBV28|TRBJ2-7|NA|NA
CASSFSPTYEQYF
TGTGCCAGCAGTTTTTCCCCGACCTACGAGCAGTACTTC
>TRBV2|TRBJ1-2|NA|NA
CASSPTVYGYTF
TGTGCCAGCAGCCCGACGGTTTATGGCTACACCTTC
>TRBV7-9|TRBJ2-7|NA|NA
CASSSALTYYEQYF
TGTGCCAGCAGCTCCGCCCTGACATACTACGAGCAGTACTTC
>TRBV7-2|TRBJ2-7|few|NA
CASSSGTGYEQYF
TGTGCCAGCAGCTCCGGCACAGGGTACGAGCAGTACTTC
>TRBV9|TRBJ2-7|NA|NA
CASSPGFRYEQYF
TGTGCCAGCAGCCCCGGGTTCCGCTACGAGCAGTACTTC